These T cell receptor beta chains were read from a single sample in a study of cytomegalovirus exposure and HLA in healthy donors. TCRdb's table, derived via immunoSEQ multiplex PCR, lists solely in-frame clones and lacks some. The table records over 150,000 clones, 60% to 80% of them present only once. The sequencing input was PBMCs. These receptors were collected from a young woman in good health and CMV-seronegative. Both conserved end residues are part of each CDR3. The D gene is left open where the match is weak. Rows give clone size only sometimes, using once, few, many, or a class for an expanded clone.

>TRBV29-1|NA|NA|TRBJ1-2
CSAPGSSNYGYTF
TGCAGCGCCCCGGGGAGTTCTAACTATGGCTACACCTTC
>TRBV7-2|TRBD2|NA|TRBJ2-1
CASSTGLAGGPSEFF
TGTGCCAGCAGCACGGGACTAGCGGGAGGTCCTTCGGAGTTCTTC
>TRBV11-2|NA|NA|TRBJ1-3
CASTKYGNTIYF
TGTGCCAGCACTAAGTATGGAAACACCATATATTTT
>TRBV6-5|NA|once|TRBJ1-2
CASSYDDPGANYGYTF
TGTGCCAGCAGTTACGACGACCCAGGGGCTAACTATGGCTACACCTTC
>TRBV18|NA|NA|TRBJ1-3
CASSPSPGGASGNTIYF
TGTGCCAGCTCACCGTCTCCGGGGGGCGCCTCTGGAAACACCATATATTTT
>TRBV19|TRBD1|NA|TRBJ2-4
CASSIAGGGRENIQYF
TGTGCCAGTAGTATAGCAGGGGGTGGGCGGGAAAACATTCAGTACTTC
>TRBV11-2|NA|NA|TRBJ1-5
CASSGGQGNQPQHF
TGTGCCAGCTCGGGGGGGCAGGGCAATCAGCCCCAGCATTTT
>TRBV7-2|TRBD2|NA|TRBJ2-7
CASSGSIGLAGKRYYEQYF
TGTGCCAGCAGCGGTAGTATCGGACTAGCGGGAAAGAGATACTACGAGCAGTACTTC
>TRBV28|NA|NA|TRBJ2-1
CASRHSSGPPYNEQFF
TGTGCCAGCAGGCACAGTAGCGGCCCTCCCTACAATGAGCAGTTCTTC
>TRBV9|NA|NA|TRBJ2-2
CASSVGGGITGELFF
TGTGCCAGCAGCGTAGGAGGTGGAATCACCGGGGAGCTGTTTTTT
>TRBV5-6|NA|NA|TRBJ2-7
CASSRSRIVVDEQYF
TGTGCCAGCAGCCGGTCTAGGATTGTGGTCGACGAGCAGTACTTC
>TRBV29-1|TRBD2|NA|TRBJ2-1
CSVDFAGGVNEQFF
TGCAGCGTTGATTTCGCCGGGGGGGTAAATGAGCAGTTCTTC
>TRBV6-1|NA|NA|TRBJ1-5
CASSEVGGDNQPQHF
TGTGCCAGCAGTGAAGTGGGAGGGGACAATCAGCCCCAGCATTTT
>TRBV7-2|NA|NA|TRBJ2-4
CASSLAEDQYF
TGTGCCAGCAGCTTAGCGGAGGACCAGTACTTC
>TRBV14|TRBD1|once|TRBJ1-1
CASSRDRVLTEAFF
TGTGCCAGCAGCCGGGACAGGGTCTTGACTGAAGCTTTCTTT
>TRBV4-1|NA|NA|TRBJ2-7
CASSQLQGGEQYF
TGCGCCAGCAGCCAACTACAGGGCGGCGAGCAGTACTTC
>TRBV15|NA|NA|TRBJ1-2
CATSTRTDANYGYTF
TGTGCCACCAGCACCCGGACAGACGCTAACTATGGCTACACCTTC
>TRBV4-2|NA|NA|TRBJ1-2
CASSQPQGREAGYTF
TGTGCCAGCAGCCAGCCACAGGGCCGGGAGGCTGGCTACACCTTC